This TCR beta chain was sequenced for a study of cytomegalovirus exposure and HLA in healthy donors. Broader study findings: In a later analysis, TCR association rates varied by HLA locus: DRB1 most, HLA-C fewest. Under in vitro conditions, a few CMV-associated chains were confirmed as specific for CMV antigens.

The PCR used 60 Vbeta and 13 Jbeta primers. Authors' processing steps: Per a later analysis, the number of unique TCR beta chains was roughly 80 million, of which 9 million to 12 million were shared. Using immunoSEQ multiplex PCR, the repertoire was profiled, and TCRdb retains in-frame clones only, with some absent. D and trimming were read from the DNA, whereas the V and J calls and clone size are those reported in that table. In the table there are 150,000 to 200,000 clones, 70% of which are singletons. Despite likely unrecorded immune exposures, the donors were nominally healthy at the time of sampling. The CDR3 has 14 residues. Germline lookup yields CDR1 KGHSH and CDR2 LQKENI. The V segment lost 6 bases and the J segment 3 bases; nucleotides outside the gene matches: 4. Points on this clone: Its antigen is unknown. This CDR3 is also generated by other DNA sequences in the sample.

The chain uses TRBV18 and TRBJ2-3; TRBD1 agrees at 9 bases. The clonotype was recovered from a man between 18 and 29 years old in good health and CMV-seropositive. Sequenced material: PBMCs. The CDR3, as DNA: TGTGCCAGCTCCCCGGGACAGGGAACAGATACGCAGTATTTT. Translated: CASSPGQGTDTQYF.